This T cell receptor (beta chain) stems from a study of breast tumors, draining lymph nodes, adjacent tissues (dated by TCRdb to between 2015 and 2016). Regarding the complete study: TCR beta repertoires were compared across tumor, adjacent nontumor tissue and axillary lymph nodes obtained from breast cancer patients. In human breast cancer, the study set out to assess how tumor, surrounding tissue and draining lymph node repertoires relate to one another and whether T cells might be exchanged between them.

General conclusions and limits of the study: Tumor T-cell repertoires showed less diversity than lymph node repertoires and more diversity than nontumor tissue repertoires, and tumor T-cell repertoires showed preferential V and J gene usage. The data were judged consistent with most tumor T cells deriving from the lymph node and then expanding within tumor tissue. In luminal-like breast cancer, tumor and nontumor tissue repertoires resembled each other significantly more than in basal-like breast cancer. The study presented the conclusion that tumor T cells originate in lymph nodes as consistent with a hypothesis, not as something directly demonstrated.

This clonotype was detected only once. Its antigen is currently not known. No much larger clone exists at a distance of one base, and base qualities are not known. One read gives only weak evidence. The germline V gene gives CDR1 as SNHLY and CDR2 as FYNNEI. The CDR3, from cysteine to phenylalanine, totals 13 residues. Of all the DNA, just the CDR3 is kept, 39 bases in frame from base 1. V was cut back by 8 bases and J by 1 base, leaving a gap of 8 bases between them. For sequencing, an Illumina HiSeq 2000 was employed. Multiplex PCR amplification was used to generate the TCR beta chain libraries. High-throughput sequencing was used to analyze the amplified TCR beta chain products. Using fastp trimming at Q25 and MiXCR clonotype assembly, TCRdb reanalyzed the public sequencing data and kept in-frame beta chains. Every entry covers one CDR3 protein and lists the most common genes and DNA from its rows. The sample contains some 31,000 distinct CDR3 sequences, less than 65% of them found a single time. Roughly 18% of the sample is taken by the ten largest.

Source material: breast tumor tissue. The chain links TRBV2 with TRBJ2-2, with the identity of the D gene unclear. The origin of this receptor is a female donor with breast cancer. Some clones in this sample may be carry-over from other donors' samples. The CDR3 reads as follows: CASSLRNTGELFF. In nucleotide form, the sequence is TGTGCCAGCTCGCTAAGGAACACCGGGGAGCTGTTTTTT.